This entry lists 29 T cell receptor beta chains sequenced from one sample in a study of blood T cell repertoires in COVID-19. Here immunoSEQ multiplex PCR was the method, and the copy in TCRdb shows in-frame clones only, minus some. The data show approximately 170,000 clones, approximately 91% seen once. The sequencing input was peripheral blood. These receptors were obtained from a man aged 18 to 35 with COVID-19, enrolled during active disease.

The chain links TRBV7-9 to TRBJ2-7; D may be TRBD1 (5 bases). With 5 bases removed from V and 3 bases from J, the gap between germline ends came to 14 bases. The CDR3 extends over 14 amino acids. CDR1 is SEHNR and CDR2 is FQNEAQ in the germline V gene (reference sequence). The CDR3 nucleotides are TGTGCCAGCAGCCCCCGACAGAAGAGCTACGAGCAGTACTTC. It translates to CASSPRQKSYEQYF. The full variable domain, rest sourced from reference TRBV7-9 and TRBJ2-7, is DTGVSQNPRHKITKRGQNVTFRCDPISEHNRLYWYRQTLGQGPEFLTYFQNEAQLEKSRLLSDRFSAERPKGSFSTLEIQRTEQGDSAMYLCASSPRQKSYEQYFGPGTRLTVT.

The chain carries TRBV7-9 and TRBJ2-7, with D possibly TRBD1 on 6 matching bases. This CDR3 comprises 14 residues. The V end was cut by 3 bases, the J end by 3 bases, with 12 bases between. The germline CDR1 and CDR2 sequences are SEHNR and FQNEAQ (reference sequence). The CDR3 DNA reads TGTGCCAGCAGCTTCCCAGGGGACGGCTACGAGCAGTACTTC. It codes for CASSFPGDGYEQYF.

This chain connects TRBV6-5 to TRBJ2-7; 7 nucleotides align to TRBD1. The V and J ends lost 6 bases and 6 bases, in that order; junction bases with no gene match: 8. The CDR3 runs 13 residues. The V gene's germline CDR1 is MNHEY and CDR2 SVGAGI. The CDR3 DNA is TGTGCCAGCAGGACAGGACAGGTTGGCGAGCAGTACTTC. Protein sequence: CASRTGQVGEQYF.

The chain employs TRBV19 and TRBJ1-1; no firm D call. The V end lost 3 bases, the J end lost 5 bases, and 19 bases lay between the germline ends. Germline V lookup: CDR1 LNHDA, CDR2 SQIVND (reference sequence). This CDR3 has 16 residues. CDR3 protein: CASSIWRNPRWTEAFF. The CDR3 DNA is TGTGCCAGTAGTATTTGGAGGAACCCGCGGTGGACTGAAGCTTTCTTT.

V is TRBV5-1 and J is TRBJ1-2, with 7 bases identical to TRBD1. Germline assignment: CDR1 SGHRS and CDR2 YFSETQ. There are 13 residues in the CDR3. With 4 bases clipped from V and 4 bases from J, the junction kept 4 bases outside the gene matches. The CDR3 DNA reads TGCGCCAGCAGCCCCGGGACAGTCTATGGCTACACCTTC. It is translated as CASSPGTVYGYTF.

This chain links TRBV11-2 with TRBJ2-7; 10 positions agree with TRBD2. Trimming took 1 base from V and 6 from J; bases not matched to a gene: 3. The germline V gene encodes CDR1 SGHAT and CDR2 FQNNGV. The CDR3 runs to 14 residues. CDR3 in amino acids: CASSLGLAGVEQYF. CDR3 bases: TGTGCCAGCAGCTTAGGGCTAGCGGGAGTCGAGCAGTACTTC.

The V gene is TRBV7-9, the J gene TRBJ1-2, with D perhaps matching TRBD1 (5 bases). This CDR3 is 15 amino acids long. V was pared by 5 bases and J by 1 base, with 14 bases between. Germline loops: CDR1 SEHNR, CDR2 FQNEAQ (reference sequence). The CDR3 DNA is TGTGCCAGCAGCCTCCTGGGGGGACTTAACTATGGCTACACCTTC. Residues: CASSLLGGLNYGYTF.

The chain uses TRBV28 and TRBJ2-1; 11 positions agree with TRBD2. Germline CDR1 is MDHEN and CDR2 is SYDVKM. Germline trimming cut 2 bases from V and 8 bases from J; bases unmatched to any gene: 8. The CDR3 spans 16 residues. The CDR3 DNA follows: TGTGCCAGCAGTTTAACCACTAGCGGGAGTAGGTATGAGCAGTTCTTC. Translation: CASSLTTSGSRYEQFF. Combining the CDR3 with reference TRBV28 and TRBJ2-1 gives the whole variable domain DVKVTQSSRYLVKRTGEKVFLECVQDMDHENMFWYRQDPGLGLRLIYFSYDVKMKEKGDIPEGYSVSREKKERFSLILESASTNQTSMYLCASSLTTSGSRYEQFFGPGTRLTVL.

The rearrangement joins TRBV5-6 to TRBJ2-1, with D tentatively TRBD2 (7 bases). The CDR3 is 15 amino acids. Germline CDR1 and CDR2: SGHDT and YYEEEE. V was cut by 2 bases and J by 6 bases, with 15 bases left in between. This CDR3 is CASSFGGGAGNEQFF. DNA for the CDR3: TGTGCCAGCAGCTTTGGGGGGGGCGCAGGCAATGAGCAGTTCTTC.

The chain couples TRBV18 to TRBJ2-1; D unclear. Trimming removed 4 bases at V and 0 bases at J, with 10 bases between. Germline V gene sequence: CDR1 KGHSH, CDR2 LQKENI. CDR3 length: 15 amino acids. The CDR3 sequence is CASSQQTSSYNEQFF. The CDR3 coding sequence is TGTGCCAGCTCACAACAGACGAGCTCCTACAATGAGCAGTTCTTC. The whole variable domain, remainder taken from reference TRBV18 and TRBJ2-1, is NAGVMQNPRHLVRRRGQEARLRCSPMKGHSHVYWYRQLPEEGLKFMVYLQKENIIDESGMPKERFSAEFPKEGPSILRIQQVVRGDSAAYFCASSQQTSSYNEQFFGPGTRLTVL.

The chain carries TRBV24-1 and TRBJ2-1; TRBD2 aligns across 11 bases. This CDR3 region has 19 residues. V gave up 3 bases and J gave up 0 bases; unmatched junction bases: 9. Per germline, CDR1 KGHDR and CDR2 SFDVKD. In nucleotides, the CDR3 is TGTGCCACCAGTGATCCCCGACTAGCGGGGCTTAGCTCCTACAATGAGCAGTTCTTC. It is translated as CATSDPRLAGLSSYNEQFF.

This clone was detected many times. The V gene is TRBV5-6, the J gene TRBJ1-3; D unresolved. CDR1 is SGHDT, CDR2 YYEEEE, per germline. V lost 2 bases and J lost 2, with 8 bases in between. This CDR3 contains 14 residues. CDR3 DNA sequence: TGTGCCAGCAGCTTACTGGAGACTGGAAACACCATATATTTT. It specifies CASSLLETGNTIYF.

The chain joins TRBV7-9 to TRBJ2-1; TRBD2 matches 9 bases. This CDR3 is built from 14 residues. With V trimmed by 7 bases and J by 5 bases, 6 bases remained unmatched. Germline values: CDR1 SEHNR, CDR2 FQNEAQ (reference sequence). In nucleotides, the CDR3 is TGTGCCAGCACCCGACTAGCGGAAAACAATGAGCAGTTCTTC. Residues: CASTRLAENNEQFF.

To note about this clone: The sample carries other DNA sequences with the same CDR3. This rearrangement joins TRBV9 to TRBJ2-7; D is ambiguous. V lost 2 bases to trimming and J lost 2 bases, with 8 bases between them. The CDR3 extends over 13 amino acids. From germline, CDR1 is SGDLS and CDR2 YYNGEE. For the CDR3, the DNA is TGTGCCAGCAGCGTCGGGTCGACCTACGAGCAGTACTTC. This encodes CASSVGSTYEQYF.

The V call is TRBV25-1, the J call TRBJ1-6; the D gene is possibly TRBD1 (6 bases). Germline V gene lookup returns CDR1 MGHDK and CDR2 SYGVNS. The CDR3 is made up of 13 amino acids. The V and J ends lost 4 bases and 17 bases respectively, with 18 bases between them. CDR3 loop: CASSGGGQDGIHF. CDR3 nucleotides: TGTGCCAGCAGTGGTGGGGGCCAGGATGGGATCCACTTT.

This chain links TRBV7-2 with TRBJ1-1, with D possibly TRBD1 on 6 matching bases. CDR3 length equals 16 residues. Per germline, CDR1 SGHTA and CDR2 FQGNSA. V was clipped by 5 bases and J by 1 base, with 17 bases between them. CDR3: CASSPGRETGNTEAFF. In DNA, the CDR3 is TGTGCCAGCAGCCCAGGGAGGGAGACAGGGAACACTGAAGCTTTCTTT.

The chain joins TRBV15 to TRBJ1-3; D gene unclear. Germline-derived CDR1 and CDR2 are LNHNV and YYDKDF (reference sequence). The ends were cut back, 0 bases at V and 0 bases at J, with 9 bases in the middle. The CDR3 is made up of 16 amino acids. CDR3 residues: CATSRDYYSSGNTIYF. DNA of the CDR3: TGTGCCACCAGCAGAGATTATTACAGCTCTGGAAACACCATATATTTT. Filled out from reference TRBV15 and TRBJ1-3, the complete variable domain reads DAMVIQNPRYQVTQFGKPVTLSCSQTLNHNVMYWYQQKSSQAPKLLFHYYDKDFNNEADTPDNFQSRRPNTSFCFLDIRSPGLGDTAMYLCATSRDYYSSGNTIYFGEGSWLTVV.

The CDR3: CASSLGGQGNTEAFF. The CDR3 coding sequence is TGTGCCAGCAGCTTAGGGGGACAGGGAAACACTGAAGCTTTCTTT. V and J are TRBV7-6 and TRBJ1-1; TRBD1 agrees at 9 bases. Germline V lookup: CDR1 SGHVS, CDR2 FNYEAQ. Losses at the gene ends were 1 base for V and 2 bases for J; bases not matched to a gene: 2. CDR3 length equals 15 residues.

Concerning this clone itself: This CDR3 is also generated by other DNA sequences in the sample. The rearrangement joins TRBV7-9 to TRBJ2-5; perhaps TRBD1 as D (6 bases). This CDR3 comprises 14 residues. V was pared by 3 bases and J by 2 bases, with 10 bases between. Germline V CDR1 and CDR2: SEHNR, FQNEAQ (reference sequence). Here the CDR3 DNA reads TGTGCCAGCAGCTTCCTGGACAGACAAGAGACCCAGTACTTC. The encoded protein is CASSFLDRQETQYF.

This clone was observed a few times. The CDR3 protein is CATSEAGTGPGYTF. The CDR3 DNA reads as TGTGCCACCAGTGAGGCCGGGACAGGGCCTGGCTACACCTTC. The rearrangement links TRBV24-1 to TRBJ1-2; 9 nucleotides align to TRBD1. The ends lost 4 bases at V and 7 bases at J; junction bases unmatched: 6. CDR1 KGHDR and CDR2 SFDVKD come from the germline V gene. The CDR3 is 14 amino acids.

The V and J genes are TRBV28 and TRBJ1-3; the D gene is possibly TRBD1 (6 bases). The CDR3 totals 14 residues. Trimming shortened V by 6 bases and J by 3 bases, and 12 bases separated the two germline ends. The germline V gene encodes CDR1 MDHEN and CDR2 SYDVKM. The CDR3 DNA follows: TGTGCCAGCAGCACAGGGTTGGGTGGAAACACCATATATTTT. Amino acid sequence: CASSTGLGGNTIYF.

The CDR3 sequence: CASSLDRGSGRAQYF. The CDR3 DNA follows: TGTGCCAGCAGCTTAGATCGCGGTAGCGGTAGAGCGCAGTACTTC. J is TRBJ2-7 and V is TRBV11-2, with D possibly matching TRBD2 (6 bases). The CDR3 is 15 amino acids. Germline V gene data show CDR1 as SGHAT and CDR2 as FQNNGV. The V end lost 0 bases, the J end lost 9 bases, and 18 bases lay between the germline ends.

This chain uses TRBV4-1 with TRBJ2-3; D unresolved. CDR3 length: 14 amino acids. Trimming removed 3 bases at V and 6 bases at J, with 13 bases between. From germline, CDR1 is MGHRA and CDR2 YSYEKL. In DNA form, the CDR3 reads TGCGCCAGCAGCCACCCAATTGGGCCGGATACGCAGTATTTT. Protein product: CASSHPIGPDTQYF.

The CDR3 DNA sequence: TGTGCCTGGAGTCCAGGGGACAGGTTTATTGGCTACACCTTC. Translation: CAWSPGDRFIGYTF. V is TRBV30 and J is TRBJ1-2, with 8 bases aligning to TRBD1. Germline values: CDR1 GTSNPN, CDR2 SVGIG (reference sequence). The CDR3 contains 14 residues. After removal of 2 bases from V and 7 bases from J, the junction contained 9 bases not matched to a gene. Full variable domain (missing parts from reference TRBV30 and TRBJ1-2): SQTIHQWPATLVQPVGSPLSLECTVEGTSNPNLYWYRQAAGRGLQLLFYSVGIGQISSEVPQNLSASRPQDRQFILSSKKLLLSDSGFYLCAWSPGDRFIGYTFGSGTRLTVV.

The chain has TRBV4-2 and TRBJ2-4; possibly TRBD2 for D (7 bases). This CDR3 spans 16 amino acids. The germline V gene encodes CDR1 LGHNA and CDR2 YNFKEQ. Trimming cost V 0 bases and J 1 base, with 10 bases left between them. In DNA form, the CDR3 reads TGTGCCAGCAGCCAAGATAGGGGGGGCGCCAAAAACATTCAGTACTTC. This translates into CASSQDRGGAKNIQYF.

V and J are TRBV5-4 and TRBJ2-2; the match to TRBD2 covers 7 bases. The CDR3 consists of 17 residues. Germline CDR1 reads SGHNT; CDR2 reads YYREEE (reference sequence). With 0 bases clipped from V and 4 bases from J, the junction kept 9 bases outside the gene matches. The CDR3 coding sequence is TGTGCCAGCAGCTTGGATTGGGGGAGGGCCAGCACCGGGGAGCTGTTTTTT. Amino acids: CASSLDWGRASTGELFF.

The genes are TRBV27 and TRBJ2-7; tentatively, D is TRBD2 (5 bases). Germline loops: CDR1 MNHEY, CDR2 SMNVEV (reference sequence). The CDR3 length is 15 residues. The V end lost 6 bases, the J end lost 1 base, and 16 bases lay between the germline ends. CDR3 sequence (DNA): TGTGCCAGCAGACTTACTAGGACCTCGTCCTACGAGCAGTACTTC. It is translated as CASRLTRTSSYEQYF.

The chain carries TRBV12-3 or TRBV12-4 and TRBJ1-2, with D maybe TRBD1 (6 bases). Trimming shortened V by 5 bases and J by 7 bases, and 14 bases separated the two germline ends. The CDR3 runs 13 residues. The CDR3, as DNA: TGTGCCAGCAGTCTAGACAGGTCCGGTGGCTACACCTTC. Its protein product is CASSLDRSGGYTF.

The chain is built from TRBV9 and TRBJ1-5; no clear D. The CDR3 runs to 14 residues. Trimming shortened V by 0 bases and J by 1 base, and 5 bases separated the two germline ends. Germline lookup yields CDR1 SGDLS and CDR2 YYNGEE. The CDR3 is CASSVEPSNQPQHF. DNA of the CDR3: TGTGCCAGCAGCGTAGAGCCGAGCAATCAGCCCCAGCATTTT.